The rows below give T cell receptor beta chains drawn from one sample of a study of blood T cell repertoires in COVID-19. Libraries were prepared by immunoSEQ multiplex PCR; TCRdb keeps only in-frame clonotypes and omits some of them. This table holds tens of thousands of clones, 84% found once. Input material: peripheral blood. The receptors were sampled from a man between 65 and 85 years old with active COVID-19. Each CDR3 is given with its conserved first and last residue. Fields, in order: J gene, CDR3 length, V gene, D gene, clone size, CDR3 DNA, CDR3 protein. D genes are given only for firm matches. Expanded clones get a size class; other rows say once, few or many, or leave the size out.

TRBJ2-7 13 TRBV2 . once TGTGCCAGCAGTGAAAGGCAGGGTACCGAGCAGTACTTC CASSERQGTEQYF
TRBJ2-1 14 TRBV9 TRBD1 . TGTGCCAGCAAACGGACAGGGGGCCACAATGAGCAGTTCTTC CASKRTGGHNEQFF
TRBJ2-3 16 TRBV12-5 . . TGTGCTAGTGGTTTGGGTCTACAGGGTCGCACAGATACGCAGTATTTT CASGLGLQGRTDTQYF
TRBJ1-1 16 TRBV28 TRBD1 . TGTGCCAGCAGTCCTCAACAGACAGGGTCGAACACTGAAGCTTTCTTT CASSPQQTGSNTEAFF
TRBJ1-5 13 TRBV27 TRBD1 . TGTGCCAGCAGCTTGGACAGGAATCAGCCCCAGCATTTT CASSLDRNQPQHF
TRBJ1-1 16 TRBV10-3 . . TGTGCCATCAGTCCCTCAGGATCGGGAACGGACACTGAAGCTTTCTTT CAISPSGSGTDTEAFF
TRBJ2-1 16 TRBV5-4 TRBD2 once TGTGCCAGCAGCTTGGGGGGGACTAGCGGGTCTTTTGAGCAGTTCTTC CASSLGGTSGSFEQFF
TRBJ1-1 14 TRBV6-1 . . TGTGCCAGCAGTGAACCGGGGTTGGGCACTGAAGCTTTCTTT CASSEPGLGTEAFF
TRBJ1-5 17 TRBV3-1/TRBV3-2 TRBD1 . TGTGCCAGCAGCCAAGATCCGCCGGACAGGGTTAATCAACCCCAGCATTTT CASSQDPPDRVNQPQHF
TRBJ2-4 16 TRBV19 . few TGTGCCAGTAGTACCTTGGCGGCCCCAGCCAAAAACATTCAGTACTTC CASSTLAAPAKNIQYF
TRBJ1-4 14 TRBV7-9 TRBD1 . TGTGCCAGCAGCTCGGGACAGGGGTTTGAAAAACTGTTTTTT CASSSGQGFEKLFF
TRBJ1-2 15 TRBV5-6 . . TGTGCCAGCAGCCGGGGACGCGGGGTAAACTATGGCTACACCTTC CASSRGRGVNYGYTF
TRBJ1-6 15 TRBV6-1 . once TGTGCCAGCAGTGATAGGGGCAGGGGTCAATCACCCCTCCACTTT CASSDRGRGQSPLHF
TRBJ1-5 16 TRBV21-1 . . TGTGCCAGCAGCAAAGGCGAGGGGGCAGCTTCTCAGCCCCAGCATTTT CASSKGEGAASQPQHF
TRBJ1-2 15 TRBV5-1 TRBD1 . TGCGCCAGCAGCTCTGGGACAGACCTTAACTATGGCTACACCTTC CASSSGTDLNYGYTF
TRBJ2-5 16 TRBV30 . . TGTGCCTGGAGTGTAACAGGGATGGGAAGAGATCGGACCCAGTACTTC CAWSVTGMGRDRTQYF
TRBJ2-5 18 TRBV5-1 TRBD2 few TGCGCCAGCAGCCCTGGTGGTTATCTCCGGGGGGGCCAAGAGACCCAGTACTTC CASSPGGYLRGGQETQYF
TRBJ1-4 14 TRBV2 . . TGTGCCAGCAGTGTCTACCTAACTAATGAAAAACTGTTTTTT CASSVYLTNEKLFF
TRBJ2-1 15 TRBV24-1 TRBD2 . TGTGCCACCAGTTTCAGCGGGATTTACGACAATGAGCAGTTCTTC CATSFSGIYDNEQFF
TRBJ2-5 14 TRBV5-1 TRBD1 once TGCGCCAGCAGCAACGGGACAGCCCAAGAGACCCAGTACTTC CASSNGTAQETQYF
TRBJ2-3 16 TRBV5-6 TRBD2 . TGTGCCAGCACCCCCAGACTAGCGGGAGGGTCAGATACGCAGTATTTT CASTPRLAGGSDTQYF
TRBJ2-5 13 TRBV27 . once TGTGCCAGCAGTTTAGGACAGCAAGAGACCCAGTACTTC CASSLGQQETQYF
TRBJ2-7 15 TRBV5-6 . . TGTGCCAGCAGCTTGGGGGGACAAATCCCCTACGAGCAGTACTTC CASSLGGQIPYEQYF
TRBJ1-5 15 TRBV5-1 . once TGCGCCAGCAGCTTGGCCGGGGGTAGCAATCAGCCCCAGCATTTT CASSLAGGSNQPQHF
TRBJ1-6 15 TRBV5-6 TRBD1 . TGTGCCAGCAGCTTGGTGGAGGGGGCGGATTCACCCCTCCACTTT CASSLVEGADSPLHF
TRBJ1-6 16 TRBV5-1 TRBD1 few TGCGCCAGCAGCGCCCAGGGGGCTCAAAATAATTCACCCCTCCACTTT CASSAQGAQNNSPLHF
TRBJ1-1 15 TRBV28 TRBD1 . TGTGCCAGCAGTGTCAGGGGGCGCAAGAACACTGAAGCTTTCTTT CASSVRGRKNTEAFF
TRBJ2-5 15 TRBV5-4 . once TGTGCCAGCAGCTTTTTTCTGGGGGCGAGAGAGACCCAGTACTTC CASSFFLGARETQYF
TRBJ2-7 13 TRBV7-2 . . TGTGCCAGCAGCTTTACAGGGACCAACGAGCAGTACTTC CASSFTGTNEQYF
TRBJ2-2 19 TRBV27 TRBD2 . TGTGCCAGTAGAAAAGGACTAGCGGGAGATTACGCGAACACCGGGGAGCTGTTTTTT CASRKGLAGDYANTGELFF
TRBJ1-1 13 TRBV19 . . TGTGCCAGTAGTATCTGGGGAGGGACTGAAGCTTTCTTT CASSIWGGTEAFF
TRBJ2-1 14 TRBV5-1 . . TGCGCCAGCAGCTTGGCGAGCGGAAGCAATGAGCAGTTCTTC CASSLASGSNEQFF
TRBJ2-7 14 TRBV11-2 TRBD1 . TGTGCCAGCAGCCCTCCGGGACAGGGGTACGAGCAGTACTTC CASSPPGQGYEQYF
TRBJ2-1 14 TRBV5-1 . . TGCGCCAGCAGCCTTAGGCAGGATAGTAATGAGCAGTTCTTC CASSLRQDSNEQFF
TRBJ1-1 15 TRBV7-8 TRBD1 once TGTGCCAGCAGCACCGGCCCCAAAGGGGGCGGTCGAGCTTTCTTT CASSTGPKGGGRAFF
TRBJ2-2 15 TRBV6-5 TRBD2 . TGTGCCAGCAGCCCCCAGACTAGCGGCACCGGGGAGCTGTTTTTT CASSPQTSGTGELFF
TRBJ2-5 13 TRBV6-1 . . TGTGCCAGCAGTGAACCAGGGTCGTTTACCCAGTACTTC CASSEPGSFTQYF
TRBJ2-3 17 TRBV28 . once TGTGCCAGCACCCTATCTCGAAGGACATCGGCGACAGATACGCAGTATTTT CASTLSRRTSATDTQYF
TRBJ1-3 15 TRBV5-1 . . TGCGCCAGCAGCTTGACAGACGGCTCTGGAAACACCATATATTTT CASSLTDGSGNTIYF
TRBJ2-3 14 TRBV2 . . TGTGCCAGCAGTACCAGCGGTAGCACAGATACGCAGTATTTT CASSTSGSTDTQYF
TRBJ1-1 15 TRBV18 . . TGTGCCAGCTCACCTCTTAAGACAAGCAGAGAAGAAGCTTTCTTT CASSPLKTSREEAFF
TRBJ2-7 15 TRBV7-3 TRBD1 once TGTGCCAGCAGCTTAGGGGGACAGGGACCCTACGAGCAGTACTTC CASSLGGQGPYEQYF
TRBJ1-1 13 TRBV7-3 . . TGTGCCAGCAGCTTAGGGTTGCGGGGTGAAGCTTTCTTT CASSLGLRGEAFF
TRBJ2-1 15 TRBV19 TRBD2 few TGTGCCACCACTACTTGGACTAGCGGGAGTAATGAGCAGTTCTTC CATTTWTSGSNEQFF
TRBJ1-5 13 TRBV19 . . TGTGCCAGCCAGGTGACAGGCGCAGGGCCCCAGCATTTT CASQVTGAGPQHF
TRBJ2-2 15 TRBV7-3 TRBD2 . TGTGCCAGCAGCCCGGGACTAATCCTAACCGGGGAGCTGTTTTTT CASSPGLILTGELFF
TRBJ2-5 15 TRBV5-4 TRBD2 . TGTGCCAGCAGCTTTCCGGGAGGAAAACAAGAGACCCAGTACTTC CASSFPGGKQETQYF
TRBJ2-1 16 TRBV4-3 TRBD2 few TGCGCCAGCAGCCAAGAGCAGCGGGAGGGCCGAGGAGAGCAGTTCTTC CASSQEQREGRGEQFF
TRBJ2-3 15 TRBV3-1/TRBV3-2 . . TGTGCCAGCAGCGGAGGACAGTGGAGCACAGATACGCAGTATTTT CASSGGQWSTDTQYF
TRBJ1-1 14 TRBV5-5 . . TGTGCCAGCAGCTTGGACAGAATGAACACTGAAGCTTTCTTT CASSLDRMNTEAFF
TRBJ1-4 19 TRBV4-2 TRBD1 . TGTGCCAGCAGCCAAGCGCCGGGACAGGGGGCAGGTCCAGCTGAAAAACTGTTTTTT CASSQAPGQGAGPAEKLFF
TRBJ2-1 14 TRBV24-1 . few TGTGCCACCAGTGATAGAACTCCTGCCAATGAGCAGTTCTTC CATSDRTPANEQFF
TRBJ2-5 16 TRBV19 . once TGTGCCAGTAGTGAGTCTGGACTCGCATTCCAAGAGACCCAGTACTTC CASSESGLAFQETQYF
TRBJ2-7 18 TRBV7-9 TRBD2 . TGTGCCAGCAGCTTAGACTCCCCCTCTAGCGGGAGGGAACGGGAGCAGTACTTC CASSLDSPSSGREREQYF
TRBJ1-1 14 TRBV5-1 . . TGCGCCAGCAGATCAGACAGCACCTTAAATGAAGCTTTCTTT CASRSDSTLNEAFF
TRBJ1-2 14 TRBV15 TRBD1 . TGTGCCACCAGCGGTAAACAGGGGGCCAGTGGCTACACCTTC CATSGKQGASGYTF
TRBJ2-5 16 TRBV28 TRBD2 . TGTGCCAGCAGTGCCGGACTAGCGGGCCTCCAAGAGACCCAGTACTTC CASSAGLAGLQETQYF
TRBJ2-1 14 TRBV6-5 TRBD2 . TGTGCCAGCAGGACGGCTAGCGGATACAATGAGCAGTTCTTC CASRTASGYNEQFF
TRBJ1-1 16 TRBV5-1 TRBD1 . TGCGCCAGCAGCTTCCAGGACAGGGTTCTGAACACTGAAGCTTTCTTT CASSFQDRVLNTEAFF
TRBJ2-2 15 TRBV7-2 . . TGTGCCATCGCGGGCTCCACAGAGAACACCGGGGAGCTGTTTTTT CAIAGSTENTGELFF